The sequence of this T cell receptor beta chain was determined in a study of Ad26.COV2.S vaccination and SARS-CoV-2 variants. About the study: Donor joined the COV1001 Ad26.COV2.S trial arm. Study conclusions and caveats: Post-vaccination breadth of spike-specific CD8+ and CD4+ T cell responses was reportedly substantial.

On this clone itself: Its antigen is as yet unknown.

The treatment denotes: roughly 20 received Ad26.COV2.S at low or high dose, single or two shots; 5 received placebo; per-sample allocation not given. The samples were gathered on day 63 after the first injection of vaccine or placebo. As its vector, the vaccine had Ad26, which expressed Wuhan-strain SARS-CoV-2 spike. Data came from immunoSEQ multiplex PCR; TCRdb stores just in-frame clones and leaves some out. The data hold about 680,000 clones, with more than 80% observed a single time. This TCR derives from a person between 18 and 60 years old who received the Ad26.COV2.S COVID-19 vaccine or a placebo. Specimen: peripheral blood, collected in a trial of Ad26.COV2.S vaccine versus placebo.

CDR3 sequence (DNA): TGTGCCAGCAGCAAATCTTGCGGCAGAAAAGAGACCCAGTACTTC. Protein: CASSKSCGRKETQYF. The V gene is TRBV21-1, the J gene TRBJ2-5; the table's D call, TRBD2, was not checked against the DNA. TRBV21-1 is recorded as a pseudogene. The CDR3 spans 15 residues.